These 20 T cell receptor beta chains originate from one sample sequenced in a study of spatial heterogeneity in lung cancer. TCRdb fed the 5' RACE reads into MiXCR, producing one record per CDR3 protein. The repertoire holds tens of thousands of distinct CDR3 sequences, with about 4.5% as singletons. Noted time point: sample taken at primary tumor resection. Without sorting, whole RNA was sequenced from tumor, nontumor lung or frozen PBMC. Sample: PBMCs, taken at surgery. These receptors all stem from a male donor with early-stage non-small cell lung cancer.

This clonotype was seen a few times. The rearrangement joins TRBV18 to TRBJ2-3; D perhaps matches TRBD2 (5 bases). Germline-derived CDR1 and CDR2 are KGHSH and LQKENI. CDR3 length: 15 residues. Trimming removed 1 base from V and 2 bases from J, with 10 bases in between. In DNA, the CDR3 is TGTGCCAGCTCACCACTTCCGGGATCCACAGATACGCAGTATTTT. It codes for CASSPLPGSTDTQYF.

This clonotype was counted at least ten times. The rearrangement links TRBV15 to TRBJ2-7; either TRBD1 or TRBD2 may supply D (5 bases each). The CDR3 is 13 residues long. CDR1 is LNHNV, CDR2 YYDKDF, per germline (reference sequence). Trimming stripped 4 bases from V and 3 bases from J, with 10 bases between. The CDR3 reads CATSTRGHYEQYF. The CDR3 DNA reads TGTGCCACCAGCACCCGGGGCCACTACGAGCAGTACTTC.

This clonotype was seen at least ten times. The CDR3 nucleotides are TGCGCCAGCAGCTGGACGACAGCTAATGAAAAACTGTTTTTT. The encoded protein is CASSWTTANEKLFF. The chain uses TRBV5-1 and TRBJ1-4, with D possibly matching TRBD1 (5 bases). CDR3 length: 14 residues. Germline V gives CDR1 SGHRS, CDR2 YFSETQ. Trimming left V 3 bases short and J 3 bases short, with 9 bases between.

The table lists this clonotype with many counts. CDR3 in amino acids: CASRTGAPSGANVLTF. CDR3 nucleotide sequence: TGTGCCAGTCGTACAGGGGCTCCCTCTGGGGCCAACGTCCTGACTTTC. The chain employs TRBV19 and TRBJ2-6; 7 bases map to TRBD1. Unmatched junction bases numbered 7, after V lost 8 bases and J lost 0 bases. The CDR3 length is 16 residues. Looked up from germline, CDR1 is LNHDA and CDR2 is SQIVND (reference sequence).

This clonotype was picked up many times. The chain carries TRBV6-8 and TRBJ2-1; the D gene is possibly TRBD2 (5 bases). CDR1 is MNHGY, CDR2 SAAAGT, per germline. The length of the CDR3 is 16 residues. The CDR3 DNA sequence: TGTGTCCCAGCAGTTGGCGGCAGGTGGAGGTACAATGAGCAGTTCTTC. Translation: CVPAVGGRWRYNEQFF.

This clonotype was picked up many times. V gene TRBV7-9 combines with J gene TRBJ2-1; 8 nucleotides align to TRBD1. V was pared by 10 bases and J by 5 bases, with 13 bases of the junction left unmatched. The CDR3 consists of 15 residues. Germline V gives CDR1 SEHNR, CDR2 FQNEAQ (reference sequence). In nucleotides, the CDR3 is TGTGCCATGATGAAACTGGGACAGGTCAACAATGAGCAGTTCTTC. Translating gives CAMMKLGQVNNEQFF.

The sample holds many counts of this clonotype. This chain joins TRBV7-9 and TRBJ2-7; D gene unclear. The CDR3 is 12 residues long. V was trimmed by 1 base and J by 4 bases, leaving 5 bases between them. In germline, CDR1 is SEHNR, CDR2 FQNEAQ (reference sequence). The DNA of the CDR3 is TGTGCCAGCAGCTTAGTGAGTTACGAGCAGTACTTC. Encoded protein: CASSLVSYEQYF.

This clonotype was observed many times. The chain recombines TRBV20-1 with TRBJ2-5; D perhaps matches TRBD1 (6 bases). The germline V gene has CDR1 DFQATT and CDR2 SNEGSKA (reference sequence). Trimming removed 2 bases from V and 5 bases from J, with 9 bases in between. The CDR3 totals 12 residues. CDR3 in amino acids: CSARQGMETQYF. CDR3 coding DNA: TGCAGTGCTAGACAGGGGATGGAGACCCAGTACTTC.

This clonotype appeared many times. The chain combines TRBV6-5 with TRBJ2-1; no clear D gene. The CDR3 runs 15 residues. Germline CDR1 is MNHEY and CDR2 is SVGAGI. Trimming shortened V by 0 bases and J by 4 bases, and 10 bases separated the two germline ends. In nucleotides, the CDR3 is TGTGCCAGCAGTTACTCTGGCGGCACTTACAATGAGCAGTTCTTC. This codes for CASSYSGGTYNEQFF.

This clonotype was detected ten times or more. The V call is TRBV6-1, the J call TRBJ2-7, with D possibly TRBD2 on 6 matching bases. Trimming took off 1 base at V and 3 bases at J, with 10 bases between the two ends. The CDR3 has 14 amino acids. Germline-derived CDR1 and CDR2 are MNHNS and SASEGT. The CDR3 DNA is TGTGCCAGCAGTGAAGGGACTATTGTCTACGAGCAGTACTTC. Translation gives CASSEGTIVYEQYF.

This clonotype was seen repeatedly, ten times or more. The rearrangement uses TRBV29-1 and TRBJ2-5, with TRBD1 matching over 10 bases. This CDR3 contains 15 residues. The V and J ends lost 1 base and 5 bases, in that order; junction bases with no gene match: 7. CDR1 and CDR2 (germline): SQVTM, ANQGSEA. The CDR3 region has the DNA TGCAGCGTTGAAGGTCACGACAGGGGGCTGGAGACCCAGTACTTC. Encoded protein: CSVEGHDRGLETQYF.

This clonotype appeared many times. The chain links TRBV2 to TRBJ2-5; D is unclear. The CDR3 is 12 residues long. Germline CDR1 SNHLY, CDR2 FYNNEI. Trimming pared 10 bases from V and 2 bases from J, leaving 11 bases between. Written as DNA, the CDR3 is TGTGCCACCCCTAGAGGTCAAGAGACCCAGTACTTC. This encodes CATPRGQETQYF.

In this sample, this clonotype turned up many times. The chain recombines TRBV3-1 with TRBJ1-1; possibly TRBD1 for D (5 bases). The CDR3 has 13 residues. V lost 4 bases and J lost 1, with 7 bases in between. CDR1 is LGHDT and CDR2 is YNNKEL in the germline V gene (reference sequence). CDR3 protein: CASSRDGNTEAFF. In nucleotides, the CDR3 is TGTGCCAGCAGCCGGGACGGGAACACTGAAGCTTTCTTT.

There are many counts of this clonotype. This chain uses TRBV6-1 with TRBJ1-1; possible D gene TRBD1, 5 bases. In germline, CDR1 is MNHNS, CDR2 SASEGT. Trimming took off 6 bases at V and 2 bases at J, with 13 bases between the two ends. The CDR3 runs 14 residues. CDR3 in amino acids: CASSPFGGNTEAFF. The CDR3 DNA is TGTGCCAGCAGCCCCTTTGGGGGAAACACTGAAGCTTTCTTT.

This clonotype was seen more than once but under ten times. This rearrangement joins TRBV6-5 to TRBJ2-3; TRBD1 might be the D (5 bases). The V and J ends lost 0 bases and 2 bases respectively, with 6 bases between them. Germline V gives CDR1 MNHEY, CDR2 SVGAGI. This CDR3 is built from 14 residues. CDR3 sequence: CASSYSGHTDTQYF. In nucleotides, the CDR3 is TGTGCCAGCAGTTACTCAGGACACACAGATACGCAGTATTTT.

This clonotype came up a few times. The CDR3 DNA sequence: TGCGCCAGCAGCCGGGAGGGACAGGCCACAGATACGCAGTATTTT. As protein: CASSREGQATDTQYF. V gene TRBV5-1 combines with J gene TRBJ2-3; perhaps D is TRBD1 or TRBD2 (8 bases each). CDR1 and CDR2 from the germline V gene are SGHRS and YFSETQ. The CDR3 is 15 amino acids. The V end lost 4 bases, the J end lost 2 bases, and 14 bases lay between the germline ends.

This clonotype was picked up a small number of times. This chain joins TRBV6-1 and TRBJ2-2, with a weak D call TRBD1 (5 bases). Trimming shortened V by 4 bases and J by 5 bases, and 17 bases separated the two germline ends. The CDR3 runs to 16 residues. Germline assignment: CDR1 MNHNS and CDR2 SASEGT. This CDR3 is CASSVDSPFGTGELFF. For the CDR3, the DNA is TGTGCCAGCAGTGTCGACAGCCCCTTCGGGACCGGGGAGCTGTTTTTT.

In its sample, this clonotype was seen many times. The V and J genes are TRBV7-9 and TRBJ2-1; D unclear. Per germline, CDR1 SEHNR and CDR2 FQNEAQ (reference sequence). The CDR3 is made up of 14 amino acids. Trimming stripped 7 bases from V and 0 bases from J, with 10 bases between. The CDR3 spells CASTFRSSYNEQFF. The CDR3 DNA reads TGTGCCAGCACCTTCCGGAGCTCCTACAATGAGCAGTTCTTC.

This clonotype has ten or more counts. The chain combines TRBV27 with TRBJ2-7; the D is unclear. The germline V gene encodes CDR1 MNHEY and CDR2 SMNVEV (reference sequence). Trimming shortened V by 5 bases and J by 2 bases, and 7 bases separated the two germline ends. The CDR3 is 12 amino acids. The CDR3 loop reads CASSPTPYEQYF. For the CDR3, the DNA is TGTGCCAGCAGTCCCACCCCCTACGAGCAGTACTTC.

In its sample, this clonotype was seen many times. The rearrangement uses TRBV30 and TRBJ2-7; possible D gene TRBD2, 5 bases. V lost 2 bases, J lost 1 base, and 15 bases lay in between. Looked up from germline, CDR1 is GTSNPN and CDR2 is SVGIG (reference sequence). This CDR3 is 15 amino acids long. The CDR3 here is CAWSRGSQKSYEQYF. CDR3 coding DNA: TGTGCCTGGAGTCGAGGGTCCCAGAAGTCCTACGAGCAGTACTTC.